This T cell receptor beta chain was retrieved from a study of T-cell reconstitution after alpha-beta-depleted transplantation in children. Unique molecular identifiers were used in preparing the TCRbeta library. TCRdb used MiXCR to reprocess the PCR reads, holding one entry per CDR3 protein. The sample lists about 300,000 distinct CDR3 sequences, roughly 9.1% occurring once. This clonotype was found many times. V lost 6 bases and J lost 2; bases outside the gene matches: 6. This CDR3 spans 15 amino acids. CDR1 SGHAT and CDR2 FQNNGV come from the germline V gene. This receptor was taken from a boy less than two years old with acute myeloid leukemia, due to receive a stem cell transplant. This rearrangement joins TRBV11-2 to TRBJ2-1; 8 bases line up with TRBD2. The sequencing used PBMCs, collected before TCRalphabeta/CD19-depleted stem cell transplant. In nucleotides, the CDR3 is TGTGCCAGCAGTAATAGCGGGGAAACCTACAATGAGCAGTTCTTC. This encodes CASSNSGETYNEQFF. Variable domain in full (rest from reference TRBV11-2 and TRBJ2-1): EAGVAQSPRYKIIEKRQSVAFWCNPISGHATLYWYQQILGQGPKLLIQFQNNGVVDDSQLPKDRFSAERLKGVDSTLKIQPAKLEDSAVYLCASSNSGETYNEQFFGPGTRLTVL.